These 15 T cell receptor beta chains were sequenced from one sample in a study of PD-L1 blockade in urothelial cancer. Generated by immunoSEQ multiplex PCR, the TCRdb table keeps only in-frame clones and is missing some. The table lists some 80,000 clones, approximately 90% of them singletons. The sequenced sample was PBMCs, obtained around atezolizumab (anti-PD-L1) treatment. These receptors were collected from a woman in her 70s with urothelial cancer.

This clone was seen just once. V is TRBV5-1 and J is TRBJ2-3; TRBD2 agrees at 10 bases. Germline CDR1 SGHRS, CDR2 YFSETQ. Unmatched junction bases numbered 8, after V lost 2 bases and J lost 2 bases. The CDR3 totals 17 residues. The CDR3 DNA is TGCGCCAGCAGCTTTGGGGCTAGCGGGGGCCTCACAGATACGCAGTATTTT. This encodes CASSFGASGGLTDTQYF. The full variable domain, with the rest looked up from reference TRBV5-1 and TRBJ2-3, is KAGVTQTPRYLIKTRGQQVTLSCSPISGHRSVSWYQQTPGQGLQFLFEYFSETQRNKGNFPGRFSGRQFSNSRSEMNVSTLELGDSALYLCASSFGASGGLTDTQYFGPGTRLTVL.

V gene TRBV2 combines with J gene TRBJ2-3; 8 bases agree with TRBD1. The CDR3 has 12 residues. Per germline, CDR1 SNHLY and CDR2 FYNNEI. Trimming removed 6 bases from V and 6 bases from J; junction bases left unmatched: 2. CDR3 DNA sequence: TGTGCCAGCAGACAGGGGGAGGATACGCAGTATTTT. Translated, it gives CASRQGEDTQYF.

Regarding this clone: Other DNA sequences in this sample translate to the same CDR3. The chain recombines TRBV6-5 with TRBJ2-1, with no clear D. Looked up from germline, CDR1 is MNHEY and CDR2 is SVGAGI. This CDR3 has 13 amino acids. Trimming left V 2 bases short and J 5 bases short, with 7 bases between. CDR3 nucleotide sequence: TGTGCCAGCAGTTACGGTCAGAACAATGAGCAGTTCTTC. Its translation: CASSYGQNNEQFF.

The chain is built from TRBV5-1 and TRBJ1-1, with D possibly being TRBD1 (6 bases). The CDR3 sequence is 13 residues long. Germline V gives CDR1 SGHRS, CDR2 YFSETQ. V was pared by 4 bases and J by 6 bases, with 13 bases between. This CDR3 is CASSPAGGPEAFF. CDR3 sequence (DNA): TGCGCCAGCAGCCCCGCGGGGGGCCCTGAAGCTTTCTTT.

The chain joins TRBV11-3 to TRBJ2-1, with 7 bases identical to TRBD1. The ends lost 2 bases at V and 6 bases at J; junction bases unmatched: 1. This CDR3 is built from 13 residues. CDR1 and CDR2 from the germline V gene are SGHNT and YENEEA. In DNA form, the CDR3 reads TGTGCCAGCAGCTTACACAGGGGCAATGAGCAGTTCTTC. This translates into CASSLHRGNEQFF.

This clone was recorded only once. The rearrangement joins TRBV6-1 to TRBJ1-5; TRBD1 agrees at 7 bases. J gave up 2 bases and V 8 bases, and 6 bases lay outside the gene matches. CDR3 size: 14 residues. CDR1 is MNHNS, CDR2 SASEGT, per germline. The CDR3 is CASLPDRGNQPQHF. The CDR3 coding sequence is TGTGCCAGCCTCCCCGACAGGGGCAATCAGCCCCAGCATTTT.

This chain joins TRBV4-1 and TRBJ2-1; a possible D gene is TRBD2 (7 bases). Trimming stripped 8 bases from V and 4 bases from J, with 18 bases between. The CDR3 consists of 15 residues. Germline loops: CDR1 MGHRA, CDR2 YSYEKL. The CDR3 sequence is CASRAGQGPYNEQFF. CDR3 coding DNA: TGCGCCAGCCGAGCGGGGCAGGGGCCATACAATGAGCAGTTCTTC.

The V gene is TRBV19, the J gene TRBJ1-2; 11 bases are shared with TRBD1. The CDR3 is 15 amino acids. From germline, CDR1 is LNHDA and CDR2 SQIVND (reference sequence). V was clipped by 3 bases and J by 4 bases; unmatched bases: 4. This CDR3 reads CASSMGTGGSYGYTF. The CDR3 region has the DNA TGTGCCAGTAGTATGGGGACAGGGGGTAGCTATGGCTACACCTTC.

V usage is TRBV4-3 and J usage is TRBJ2-3, with TRBD2 identical over 10 bases. The CDR3 spans 18 residues. Germline loops: CDR1 LGHNA, CDR2 YSLEER. Trimming removed 0 bases from V and 2 bases from J; junction bases left unmatched: 8. The CDR3 loop is CASSQDRLAGVITDTQYF. The CDR3 DNA sequence: TGCGCCAGCAGCCAAGATCGTCTAGCGGGGGTTATCACAGATACGCAGTATTTT.

CDR3 residues: CASSVGVGTGIHEQYF. CDR3 bases: TGTGCCAGCAGCGTGGGGGTGGGGACAGGGATCCACGAGCAGTACTTC. The chain uses TRBV9 and TRBJ2-7, with TRBD1 identical over 9 bases. The CDR3 has 16 residues. Germline CDR1 and CDR2: SGDLS and YYNGEE. The V gene end was trimmed by 2 bases and the J gene end by 5 bases; junction bases not matched to a gene: 11. Combining the CDR3 with reference TRBV9 and TRBJ2-7 gives the whole variable domain DSGVTQTPKHLITATGQRVTLRCSPRSGDLSVYWYQQSLDQGLQFLIQYYNGEERAKGNILERFSAQQFPDLHSELNLSSLELGDSALYFCASSVGVGTGIHEQYFGPGTRLTVT.

The rearrangement links TRBV4-1 to TRBJ2-7, with TRBD2 matching 14 bases. Trimming removed 2 bases from V and 7 bases from J; junction bases left unmatched: 7. Germline loops: CDR1 MGHRA, CDR2 YSYEKL. The CDR3 has 16 amino acids. DNA for the CDR3: TGCGCCAGCAGCCAAATAGGACTAGCGGGAGGTGGTGAGCAGTACTTC. Encoded protein: CASSQIGLAGGGEQYF.

The chain recombines TRBV11-2 with TRBJ2-2; D is unresolved. From germline, CDR1 is SGHAT and CDR2 FQNNGV. CDR3 size: 13 residues. V was pared by 1 base and J by 7 bases, with 7 bases between. Here the CDR3 DNA reads TGTGCCAGCAGCTTAGCTGGAGTCGGGGAGCTGTTTTTT. Translation: CASSLAGVGELFF.

V gene TRBV27 combines with J gene TRBJ2-7; D not certain. V was trimmed by 4 bases and J by 3 bases, leaving 7 bases between them. Per the germline V gene, CDR1 is MNHEY and CDR2 is SMNVEV (reference sequence). The CDR3 covers 12 residues. The CDR3 spells CASSSLFYEQYF. In DNA, the CDR3 is TGTGCCAGCAGTTCACTCTTCTACGAGCAGTACTTC.

CDR3 in amino acids: CASSGGTGVWYGYTF. The DNA of the CDR3 is TGTGCCAGCAGTGGCGGGACAGGGGTTTGGTATGGCTACACCTTC. The rearrangement links TRBV2 to TRBJ1-2; 10 bases agree with TRBD1. Per germline, CDR1 SNHLY and CDR2 FYNNEI. Unmatched junction bases numbered 7, after V lost 4 bases and J lost 5 bases. The CDR3 sequence is 15 residues long.

V gene TRBV6-5 combines with J gene TRBJ2-7; no clear D gene. Germline CDR1 MNHEY, CDR2 SVGAGI. CDR3 length: 10 amino acids. Between the trimmed V and J ends, which lost 8 bases and 3 bases, there was a span of 5 bases. CDR3 DNA: TGTGCCAGCCTAAACTACGAGCAGTACTTC. Its translation: CASLNYEQYF.